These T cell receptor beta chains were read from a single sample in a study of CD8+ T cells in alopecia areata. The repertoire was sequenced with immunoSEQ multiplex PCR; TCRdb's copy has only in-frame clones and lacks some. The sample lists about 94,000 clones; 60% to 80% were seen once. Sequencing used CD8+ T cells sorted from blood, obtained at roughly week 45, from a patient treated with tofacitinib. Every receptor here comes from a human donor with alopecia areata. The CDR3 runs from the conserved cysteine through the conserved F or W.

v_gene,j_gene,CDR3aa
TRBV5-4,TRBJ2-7,CASSDGTEQYF
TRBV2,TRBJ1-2,CASSGQPNYGYTF
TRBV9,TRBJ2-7,CASSVGQGASNEQYF
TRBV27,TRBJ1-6,CASSLLGGLRAPLHF
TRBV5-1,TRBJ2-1,CASSYETLLVEQFF
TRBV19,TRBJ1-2,CASSAARDNGFYGYTF
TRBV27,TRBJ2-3,CATHGTARRDTQYF
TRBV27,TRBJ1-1,CASSFQGFDTEAFF
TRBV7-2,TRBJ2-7,CASSFSGMNEQYF
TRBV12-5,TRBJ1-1,CASGKTSTGEAFF
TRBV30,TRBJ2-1,CAWSVRGGGYNEQFF
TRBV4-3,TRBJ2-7,CASSQDGTAYEQYF
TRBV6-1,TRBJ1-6,CASSEERGSAYNSPLHF
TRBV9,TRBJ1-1,CASSVGSRDTEAFF
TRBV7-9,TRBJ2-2,CASISGTSEYTGELFF
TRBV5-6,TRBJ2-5,CASSLAEEGAVISQYF
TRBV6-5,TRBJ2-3,CASSGPTSTDTQYF
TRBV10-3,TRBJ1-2,CAISESAGVYGYTF
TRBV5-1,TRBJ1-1,CASSPGTGGSRETEAFF
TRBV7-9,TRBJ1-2,CASSQPRASEGYTF
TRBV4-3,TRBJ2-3,CASSQGYRATDTQYF
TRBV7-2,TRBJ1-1,CATLNQGEFGRNTEAFF
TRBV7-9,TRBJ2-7,CASSLVLSDEQYF
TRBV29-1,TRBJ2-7,CSVEEGEYEQYF
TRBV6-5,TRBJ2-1,CASSYSGTREQFF
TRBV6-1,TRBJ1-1,CASSAGWGTEAFF
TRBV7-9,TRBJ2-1,CASSLGQSLYNEQFF
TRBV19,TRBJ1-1,CASSISAGNTEAFF
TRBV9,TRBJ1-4,CASSVGFAEKNEKLFF
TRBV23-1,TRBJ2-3,CASSPQGALSFVADTQYF
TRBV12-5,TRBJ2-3,CATSGLAFDTQYF
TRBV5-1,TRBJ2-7,CASSLYGSGTSESYEQYF
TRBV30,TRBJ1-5,CAWSGYLNQPQHF
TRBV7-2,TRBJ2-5,CASSLAQATYQETQYF
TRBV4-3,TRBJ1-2,CASSTDAREPYTF
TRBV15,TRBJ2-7,CATAESPTTYEQYF
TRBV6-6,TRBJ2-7,CASSPGVYEQYF
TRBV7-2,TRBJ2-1,CASSLEAREQFF
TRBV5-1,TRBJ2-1,CASSLGNEQFF
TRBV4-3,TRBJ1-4,CASSQDVVGQGFEKLFF
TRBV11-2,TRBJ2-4,CASSLGRGAKNIQYF
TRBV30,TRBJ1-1,CAWSQTDTEAFF
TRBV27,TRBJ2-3,CASSDIGGDTQYF
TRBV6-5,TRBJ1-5,CASSQQGPWNQPQHF
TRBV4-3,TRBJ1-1,CASSQDGDSNTEAFF
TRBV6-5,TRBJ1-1,CASSYYDTDTEAFF
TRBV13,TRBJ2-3,CASSLSGSGATDTQYF
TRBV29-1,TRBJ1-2,CSVQREEINYGYTF
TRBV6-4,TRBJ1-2,CASRGETGNYGYTF
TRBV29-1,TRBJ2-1,CSVEGTGGNEQFF
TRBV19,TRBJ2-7,CASSVRQGYEQYF
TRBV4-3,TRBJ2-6,CASSPGLFGANVLTF
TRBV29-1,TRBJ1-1,CSVEDGGAAFF
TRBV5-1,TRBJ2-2,CASSLFTGELFF
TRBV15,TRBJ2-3,CATSSFPPVSSTDTQYF
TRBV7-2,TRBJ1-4,CASSLGASGEKLFF
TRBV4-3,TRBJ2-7,CASSQDYGTDYEQYF
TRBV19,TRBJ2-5,CASRPTSQGETQYF
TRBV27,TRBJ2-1,CASSLGTGGNEQFF